This entry lists 31 T cell receptor beta chains sequenced from one sample in a study of monozygotic twins with inflammatory bowel disease (dated by TCRdb to between 2017 and 2020). Library preparation was by 5' RACE. Sequencing instrument: Illumina HiSeq 2500. TCRdb reprocessed the reads and provides one entry for every CDR3 protein sequence; no DNA is given. This sample's table lists 150,000 to 200,000 distinct CDR3 sequences. The top ten clones comprise 6.5% to 9% of the sample. The sequenced sample consisted of blood. The receptors stem from a human donor with ulcerative colitis or Crohn's disease, or a healthy co-twin of an affected twin (not recorded which).

The chain combines TRBV7-9 with TRBJ2-7. Per the germline V gene, CDR1 is SEHNR and CDR2 is FQNEAQ (reference sequence). The CDR3 length is 14 residues. CDR3: CASSLARESYEQYF.

The genes are TRBV12-3 or TRBV12-4 and TRBJ2-2; TCRdb selects TRBD2, and the lack of DNA leaves this call unchecked. This CDR3 is 13 amino acids long. This CDR3 reads CASRGLSTGELFF.

V gene TRBV11-3 combines with J gene TRBJ2-7; TCRdb calls TRBD2, which cannot be checked without DNA. From germline, CDR1 is SGHNT and CDR2 YENEEA. CDR3 length: 19 amino acids. The CDR3 loop is CASSFPTSGGDRYSYEQYF.

This chain uses TRBV7-9 with TRBJ2-7. This CDR3 has 14 amino acids. In germline, CDR1 is SEHNR, CDR2 FQNEAQ (reference sequence). This CDR3 reads CASSLVGVPHEQYF.

The genes are TRBV29-1 and TRBJ1-6; TCRdb names TRBD1, which stays unverified in the absence of DNA. Germline CDR1 is SQVTM and CDR2 is ANQGSEA. This CDR3 has 15 amino acids. CDR3 sequence: CSARIGGAYNSPLHF. Full variable domain (missing parts from reference TRBV29-1 and TRBJ1-6): SAVISQKPSRDICQRGTSLTIQCQVDSQVTMMFWYRQQPGQSLTLIATANQGSEATYESGFVIDKFPISRPNLTFSTLTVSNMSPEDSSIYLCSARIGGAYNSPLHFGNGTRLTVT.

The chain uses TRBV5-5 and TRBJ2-3; the TCRdb D gene call, TRBD1, has no DNA to confirm it. Germline CDR1 and CDR2: SGHKS and YYEKEE (reference sequence). The length of the CDR3 is 16 residues. CDR3 protein: CASSLSGSGVTDTQYF. Complete variable domain (other parts from reference TRBV5-5 and TRBJ2-3): DAGVTQSPTHLIKTRGQQVTLRCSPISGHKSVSWYQQVLGQGPQFIFQYYEKEERGRGNFPDRFSARQFPNYSSELNVNALLLGDSALYLCASSLSGSGVTDTQYFGPGTRLTVL.

The chain recombines TRBV5-1 with TRBJ1-5; there is no DNA to check the TCRdb D call of TRBD1. The CDR3 length is 14 residues. Germline CDR1 SGHRS, CDR2 YFSETQ. The CDR3 is CASSLNPGDQPQHF.

The chain is built from TRBV5-1 and TRBJ2-5; there is no DNA to check the TCRdb D call of TRBD1. CDR1 and CDR2 from the germline V gene are SGHRS and YFSETQ. The CDR3 covers 14 residues. The CDR3 loop is CASTSPDTAETQYF.

The J gene is TRBJ2-1, the V gene TRBV10-3. This CDR3 is 12 amino acids long. The germline V gene encodes CDR1 ENHRY and CDR2 SYGVKD. CDR3 loop: CAIRVGIDEQFF.

The chain carries TRBV5-1 and TRBJ2-7; the TCRdb D gene call, TRBD2, has no DNA to confirm it. In germline, CDR1 is SGHRS, CDR2 YFSETQ. This CDR3 spans 16 amino acids. This chain's CDR3 is CASSLIRAGGLYEQYF.

The chain joins TRBV10-3 to TRBJ2-7; TCRdb's D call of TRBD1 is untestable without DNA. This CDR3 has 14 amino acids. The germline gives CDR1 ENHRY, CDR2 SYGVKD. The CDR3 here is CAISEDPPASEQYF.

The V call is TRBV6-5, the J call TRBJ2-3; the D gene TCRdb calls, TRBD2, cannot be checked with no DNA. The CDR3 has 13 amino acids. Per germline, CDR1 MNHEY and CDR2 SVGAGI. CDR3 sequence: CASAGGGTDTQYF.

The chain combines TRBV5-1 with TRBJ2-2; TCRdb gives TRBD1 as the D gene, but with no DNA this cannot be confirmed. The germline V gene has CDR1 SGHRS and CDR2 YFSETQ. The CDR3 is 14 amino acids. This CDR3 is CASSSRTGAGELFF.

The V and J genes are TRBV20-1 and TRBJ2-3. The CDR3 sequence is 16 residues long. The germline gives CDR1 DFQATT, CDR2 SNEGSKA (reference sequence). This CDR3 is CSARDLLRPSTDTQYF.

The chain combines TRBV5-1 with TRBJ1-2; as DNA is missing, the TRBD1 call by TCRdb cannot be tested. The length of the CDR3 is 15 residues. Germline V gives CDR1 SGHRS, CDR2 YFSETQ. The CDR3 reads CASSPLTGEFYGYTF.

The CDR3 region is CAFQDRRETQYF. The chain uses TRBV30 and TRBJ2-5; with no DNA, the TCRdb D assignment of TRBD1 cannot be verified. This CDR3 comprises 12 residues. CDR1 is GTSNPN and CDR2 is SVGIG in the germline V gene (reference sequence).

The gene calls are TRBV5-6 and TRBJ2-6; TCRdb calls TRBD2, which cannot be checked without DNA. This CDR3 spans 15 amino acids. The germline V gene has CDR1 SGHDT and CDR2 YYEEEE. The chain's CDR3 is CASSSAGTGANVLTF.

V and J are TRBV7-2 and TRBJ1-5. This CDR3 has 15 residues. Germline-derived CDR1 and CDR2 are SGHTA and FQGNSA. CDR3 loop: CASSLKIGLNQPQHF.

The chain employs TRBV20-1 and TRBJ1-5; as DNA is missing, the TRBD1 call by TCRdb cannot be tested. CDR1 and CDR2 from the germline V gene are DFQATT and SNEGSKA (reference sequence). This CDR3 has 15 amino acids. CDR3: CSATAYRGPNQPQHF.

The V call is TRBV5-1, the J call TRBJ2-2; absent DNA, TCRdb's TRBD1 call cannot be checked. This CDR3 region has 15 residues. Per the germline V gene, CDR1 is SGHRS and CDR2 is YFSETQ. This CDR3 reads CASTAGQSNTGELFF.

The CDR3 spells CSAPDSSGKTQYF. The chain has TRBV20-1 and TRBJ2-5. The CDR3 has 13 amino acids. Germline CDR1 and CDR2: DFQATT and SNEGSKA (reference sequence).

The chain combines TRBV6-1 with TRBJ1-2; TCRdb outputs TRBD1, but without DNA this stays unchecked. This CDR3 contains 17 residues. Germline CDR1 is MNHNS and CDR2 is SASEGT. Here the CDR3 reads CASSRLAGGILSYGYTF.

The gene calls are TRBV7-2 and TRBJ2-7; TCRdb's D call, TRBD2, is unchecked because there is no DNA. Germline V gene lookup returns CDR1 SGHTA and CDR2 FQGNSA. The CDR3 consists of 16 residues. This CDR3 is CASSLASGGRSYEQYF.

The rearrangement links TRBV6-5 to TRBJ1-1. The length of the CDR3 is 13 residues. Germline CDR1 MNHEY, CDR2 SVGAGI. The CDR3 loop reads CASSYLGNTEAFF.

This chain uses TRBV20-1 with TRBJ2-1; the TRBD1 assignment by TCRdb is unverifiable without DNA. The CDR3 contains 14 residues. Germline lookup yields CDR1 DFQATT and CDR2 SNEGSKA (reference sequence). The CDR3 loop is CSAIGTGTYNEQFF.

The chain links TRBV27 to TRBJ2-7; TCRdb's D call of TRBD1 is untestable without DNA. CDR3 size: 12 residues. Germline CDR1 reads MNHEY; CDR2 reads SMNVEV (reference sequence). The CDR3 sequence is CASRAPSGLQYF.

The V call is TRBV5-1, the J call TRBJ2-5; TCRdb indicates TRBD1, and absent DNA this call remains unverified. This CDR3 spans 14 amino acids. The germline CDR1 and CDR2 sequences are SGHRS and YFSETQ. The CDR3 sequence: CASSPGQGKETQYF.

This chain joins TRBV13 and TRBJ1-1; TCRdb's D call of TRBD1 is untestable without DNA. There are 14 residues in the CDR3. Looked up from germline, CDR1 is PRHDT and CDR2 is FYEKMQ (reference sequence). The CDR3 here is CASSFKGDPVEAFF.

The chain couples TRBV15 to TRBJ1-2. Germline V gene lookup returns CDR1 LNHNV and CDR2 YYDKDF (reference sequence). This CDR3 is 15 amino acids long. CDR3: CATSREQDGLPGYTF. The full variable domain, with the rest looked up from reference TRBV15 and TRBJ1-2, is DAMVIQNPRYQVTQFGKPVTLSCSQTLNHNVMYWYQQKSSQAPKLLFHYYDKDFNNEADTPDNFQSRRPNTSFCFLDIRSPGLGDTAMYLCATSREQDGLPGYTFGSGTRLTVV.

The CDR3: CASSPSIDQPQHF. The V and J genes are TRBV27 and TRBJ1-5. The CDR3 length is 13 residues. CDR1 is MNHEY, CDR2 SMNVEV, per germline (reference sequence).

The J gene is TRBJ2-1, the V gene TRBV14; the D gene TCRdb calls, TRBD1, cannot be checked with no DNA. The germline gives CDR1 SGHDN, CDR2 FVKESK. The CDR3 has 16 amino acids. The CDR3 spells CASSQDRGTGDNEQFF.